The clone carrying this T cell receptor beta chain appeared a single time. What it binds is not known. This record belongs to a study of cytomegalovirus exposure and HLA in healthy donors. Study-wide results and limits: Through in vitro validation, a few CMV-associated chains were shown to be specific for CMV antigens. The study listed 150 to 200 cytomegalovirus-associated TCR beta chains.

Only in-frame clones appear in the TCRdb table, and some are missing; sequencing was by immunoSEQ multiplex PCR. This repertoire shows some 200,000 clones, roughly 86% found once; its top ten account for 7.2%. Germline V gene lookup returns CDR1 MNHNS and CDR2 SASEGT. Trimming at V came to 0 bases and at J to 4 bases, leaving 4 bases not matched to a gene. CDR3 size: 16 residues. The rearrangement joins TRBV6-1 to TRBJ1-2; TRBD1 aligns across 11 bases. This clonotype originated in a man aged 25 to 40 in good health and CMV-seropositive. What was sequenced was PBMCs. The CDR3 sequence is CASSEAFGTGGYGYTF. Written as DNA, the CDR3 is TGTGCCAGCAGTGAAGCCTTTGGGACAGGGGGCTATGGCTACACCTTC.